Presented here are 19 T cell receptor beta chains from one specimen sequenced in a study of cytomegalovirus exposure and HLA in healthy donors. 60 Vbeta and 13 Jbeta primers were used in PCR. The assay was immunoSEQ multiplex PCR, and TCRdb's table has in-frame clones only and misses some. Of 130,000 to 150,000 clones in the sample, more than 75% were seen once. Sequencing input: PBMCs. These receptors were collected from a male donor in good health and CMV-seronegative.

This clone is a singleton in its sample. This chain connects TRBV29-1 to TRBJ2-1; TRBD1 matches 7 bases. With V trimmed by 8 bases and J by 2 bases, 6 bases remained unmatched. This CDR3 is 13 amino acids long. CDR1 and CDR2 from the germline V gene are SQVTM and ANQGSEA. The DNA for the CDR3 is TGCAGCACCAGGCAGGGGGCCTACAATGAGCAGTTCTTC. Translating it yields CSTRQGAYNEQFF.

The DNA of the CDR3 is TGCGCCAGCAGCCAAGACTCGGGACAGGGGGTAACTGAAGCTTTCTTT. Encoded protein: CASSQDSGQGVTEAFF. V and J are TRBV4-3 and TRBJ1-1, with 11 bases fitting TRBD1. This CDR3 contains 16 residues. Germline V lookup: CDR1 LGHNA, CDR2 YSLEER. The V segment lost 0 bases and the J segment 5 bases; nucleotides outside the gene matches: 5.

J is TRBJ1-5 and V is TRBV6-5, with D possibly matching TRBD1 (5 bases). The V and J ends lost 6 bases and 5 bases respectively, with 17 bases between them. The CDR3 loop spans 15 amino acids. Per germline, CDR1 MNHEY and CDR2 SVGAGI. DNA for the CDR3: TGTGCCAGCAGAGCCTCGGAGGGGCGGTATCAGCCCCAGCATTTT. Protein product: CASRASEGRYQPQHF.

This clone turned up a few times. The CDR3: CASSIGTGGYTF. The DNA of the CDR3 is TGTGCCAGCAGCATAGGGACAGGCGGATACACCTTC. The chain uses TRBV7-9 and TRBJ1-2; 8 bases fit TRBD1. Losses at the gene ends were 5 bases for V and 11 bases for J; bases not matched to a gene: 7. CDR3 size: 12 residues. Germline values: CDR1 SEHNR, CDR2 FQNEAQ (reference sequence).

This chain links TRBV18 with TRBJ2-2, with 10 positions matching TRBD2. Germline CDR1 is KGHSH and CDR2 is LQKENI. Trimming took 3 bases from V and 0 from J; bases not matched to a gene: 4. This CDR3 comprises 17 residues. CDR3 coding DNA: TGTGCCAGCTCACCCCTAGCGGGGGTCCCGAACACCGGGGAGCTGTTTTTT. Translating gives CASSPLAGVPNTGELFF.

The chain couples TRBV7-6 to TRBJ2-7; TRBD1 might be the D (6 bases). Between the trimmed V and J ends, which lost 1 base and 2 bases, there was a span of 12 bases. Germline V CDR1 and CDR2: SGHVS, FNYEAQ. The CDR3 has 15 residues. The CDR3 DNA reads TGTGCCAGCAGCTTAGGGGCAGGGGCCACCTACGAGCAGTACTTC. This sequence encodes CASSLGAGATYEQYF. Complete variable domain (other parts from reference TRBV7-6 and TRBJ2-7): GAGVSQSPRYKVTKRGQDVALRCDPISGHVSLYWYRQALGQGPEFLTYFNYEAQQDKSGLPNDRFSAERPEGSISTLTIQRTEQRDSAMYRCASSLGAGATYEQYFGPGTRLTVT.

The CDR3 loop reads CASSRGQFTDTQYF. As DNA, the CDR3 is TGTGCCAGCAGCCGAGGGCAGTTCACAGATACGCAGTATTTT. The chain links TRBV5-6 to TRBJ2-3, with a possible D match to TRBD2 (5 bases). This CDR3 spans 14 amino acids. Germline V gene lookup returns CDR1 SGHDT and CDR2 YYEEEE. The germline V and J ends were trimmed by 4 bases and 2 bases, with 11 bases remaining between them.

The CDR3 nucleotides are TGTGCCAGCAGCGGAGTTTTCACTGAAGCTTTCTTT. Its protein is CASSGVFTEAFF. This chain joins TRBV7-2 and TRBJ1-1; no definite D call. V lost 5 bases and J 4 bases, leaving 8 bases between the germline ends. From germline, CDR1 is SGHTA and CDR2 FQGNSA. CDR3 length: 12 amino acids.

J is TRBJ2-1 and V is TRBV10-3, with a tentative D call TRBD2 (6 bases). The germline V gene has CDR1 ENHRY and CDR2 SYGVKD. The CDR3 length is 13 residues. V was clipped by 0 bases and J by 10 bases, with 10 bases between them. The CDR3 protein is CAISESSRGEQFF. The CDR3 DNA reads TGTGCCATCAGTGAGTCCTCCCGGGGGGAGCAGTTCTTC.

This sequence joins TRBV2 and TRBJ1-2; 10 nucleotides align to TRBD1. Germline values: CDR1 SNHLY, CDR2 FYNNEI. The CDR3 runs to 13 residues. V lost 10 bases, J lost 7 bases, and 9 bases stayed unmatched. DNA of the CDR3: TGTGCCACATCGACAGGGGGCCGATCTGGCTACACCTTC. Translated: CATSTGGRSGYTF.

The V gene is TRBV28, the J gene TRBJ1-5; D is perhaps TRBD1 (6 bases). The length of the CDR3 is 15 residues. Trimming pared 6 bases from V and 4 bases from J, leaving 16 bases between. Germline V CDR1 and CDR2: MDHEN, SYDVKM. DNA of the CDR3: TGTGCCAGCAGGATCAGACAGGTTGGAAATCAGCCCCAGCATTTT. This translates into CASRIRQVGNQPQHF.

The V gene is TRBV6-4, the J gene TRBJ1-2; 7 nucleotides line up with TRBD1. The trim removed 0 bases at V and 7 bases at J, leaving 8 bases unmatched. The CDR3 totals 15 residues. Per the germline V gene, CDR1 is MRHNA and CDR2 is SNTAGT. As DNA, the CDR3 is TGTGCCAGCAGTGACTCTACGACAGGGAAGGGTGGCTACACCTTC. This gives the protein CASSDSTTGKGGYTF.

The rearrangement links TRBV2 to TRBJ2-4; 7 bases match TRBD1. The V and J ends lost 6 bases and 6 bases, in that order; junction bases with no gene match: 8. The CDR3 length is 14 residues. Germline values: CDR1 SNHLY, CDR2 FYNNEI. CDR3 amino acids: CASSPDRVANIQYF. The DNA for the CDR3 is TGTGCCAGCAGCCCAGACAGGGTCGCAAACATTCAGTACTTC.

The CDR3 reads CASSPRGPTNTEAFF. CDR3 in DNA: TGTGCCAGCAGCCCAAGGGGCCCGACGAACACTGAAGCTTTCTTT. The chain has TRBV7-2 and TRBJ1-1, with D perhaps TRBD1 (5 bases). The germline gives CDR1 SGHTA, CDR2 FQGNSA. The CDR3 is 15 residues long. Trimming left V 5 bases short and J 1 base short, with 14 bases between.

V gene TRBV7-2 combines with J gene TRBJ1-5; TRBD1 is a possible D gene (6 bases). Trimming left V 2 bases short and J 11 bases short, with 19 bases between. The CDR3 loop spans 15 amino acids. From germline, CDR1 is SGHTA and CDR2 FQGNSA. The CDR3 loop reads CASSLYLGGRQTQHF. CDR3 DNA sequence: TGTGCCAGCAGCTTATATCTTGGGGGCCGCCAGACCCAGCATTTT.

This clone came up a few times. The V call is TRBV28, the J call TRBJ1-1; 8 bases are shared with TRBD1. V was clipped by 2 bases and J by 9 bases; unmatched bases: 8. The CDR3 is 14 amino acids. Germline CDR1 and CDR2: MDHEN and SYDVKM. The CDR3 sequence: CASSLPTGALQAFF. CDR3 nucleotide sequence: TGTGCCAGCAGTTTACCGACAGGGGCGCTTCAAGCTTTCTTT.

The V call is TRBV7-3, the J call TRBJ1-3; a weak D match, TRBD1 (5 bases). CDR3 size: 11 residues. Germline V lookup: CDR1 SGHTA, CDR2 FQGTGA. Trimming left V 6 bases short and J 8 bases short, with 8 bases between. This chain's CDR3 is CASREGDTIYF. DNA of the CDR3: TGTGCCAGCAGGGAAGGGGACACCATATATTTT.

This clone counts as medium-sized. This chain links TRBV11-2 with TRBJ1-1; D is unclear. The CDR3 is 14 amino acids. The germline V gene has CDR1 SGHAT and CDR2 FQNNGV. V was clipped by 5 bases and J by 4 bases, with 14 bases between them. CDR3 region: CASSTTAAGTEAFF. The CDR3 region has the DNA TGTGCCAGCAGCACCACAGCCGCGGGCACTGAAGCTTTCTTT.

The chain has TRBV6-5 and TRBJ2-3; possible D gene TRBD1, 6 bases. The V gene's germline CDR1 is MNHEY and CDR2 SVGAGI. This CDR3 spans 16 amino acids. Trimming took off 4 bases at V and 2 bases at J, with 16 bases between the two ends. CDR3 sequence reads: CASSSDRKPTTDTQYF. DNA for the CDR3: TGTGCCAGCAGTTCGGACAGAAAACCCACCACAGATACGCAGTATTTT.